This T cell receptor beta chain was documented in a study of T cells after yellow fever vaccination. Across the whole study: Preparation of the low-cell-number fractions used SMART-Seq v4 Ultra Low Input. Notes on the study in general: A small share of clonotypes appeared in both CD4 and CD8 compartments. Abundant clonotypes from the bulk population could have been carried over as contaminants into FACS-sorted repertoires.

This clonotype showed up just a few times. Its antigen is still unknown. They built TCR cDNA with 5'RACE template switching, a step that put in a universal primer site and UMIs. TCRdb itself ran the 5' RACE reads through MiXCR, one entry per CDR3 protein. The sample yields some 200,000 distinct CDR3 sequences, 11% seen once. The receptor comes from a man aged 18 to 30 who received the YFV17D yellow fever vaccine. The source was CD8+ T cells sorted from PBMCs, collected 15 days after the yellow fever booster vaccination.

CDR3 bases: TGCGCCAGCAGCCCTTCGTTGGGTTTGGGGTACGAGCAGTACTTC. Translating gives CASSPSLGLGYEQYF. The chain links TRBV4-1 to TRBJ2-7, with D unresolved. V dropped 4 bases and J dropped 4 bases, with 17 bases sitting between them. This CDR3 is built from 15 residues. The germline V gene encodes CDR1 MGHRA and CDR2 YSYEKL.